Here is one T cell receptor beta chain with its context. Its antigen is undetermined. The CDR3 length is 16 residues. Germline CDR1 and CDR2: MGHRA and YSYEKL. V was trimmed by 1 base and J by 1 base, leaving 13 bases between them. The entry originates in a study of blood T cells in healthy people across ages. Study information: Template-switching capture recovered about one barcoded beta molecule per two T cells. Points from the study as a whole: Per million T cells, TCR beta diversity dropped about linearly as age rose. PBMC samples, being unsorted, prevented any conclusive comparison of naive and antigen-experienced cells.

Sample-barcoded 5' priming and a J-beta primer mix drove a second PCR of about 6 to 12 cycles. One entry per CDR3 protein results from TCRdb running MiXCR on the 5' RACE reads. The table records about 1.8 million distinct CDR3 sequences, just under 50% of them present only once. This TCR derives from a woman between 40 and 50 years old in good health. The chain couples TRBV4-1 to TRBJ2-5; perhaps TRBD2 as D (5 bases). Sequencing was carried out using blood. The CDR3 coding sequence is TGCGCCAGCAGCCAAGGACAAGGAGGCCCCCAAGAGACCCAGTACTTC. It codes for CASSQGQGGPQETQYF.